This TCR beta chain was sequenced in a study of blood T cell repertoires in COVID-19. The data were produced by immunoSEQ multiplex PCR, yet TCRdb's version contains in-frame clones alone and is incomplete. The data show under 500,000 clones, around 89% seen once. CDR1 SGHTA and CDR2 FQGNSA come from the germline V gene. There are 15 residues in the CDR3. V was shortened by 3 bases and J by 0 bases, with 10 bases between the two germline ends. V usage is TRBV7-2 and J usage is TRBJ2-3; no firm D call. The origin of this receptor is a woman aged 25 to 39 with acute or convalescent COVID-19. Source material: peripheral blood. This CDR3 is CASSLEIASTDTQYF. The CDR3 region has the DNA TGTGCCAGCAGCTTGGAGATTGCTAGCACAGATACGCAGTATTTT.